Listed below are T cell receptor beta chains from one sample, sequenced in a study of blood T cell repertoires in COVID-19. Sequenced by immunoSEQ multiplex PCR; TCRdb stores in-frame clones only, minus some. The sample records about 78,000 clones, 90% being singletons. Sequencing was carried out using peripheral blood. Every receptor here comes from a woman older than 75 with active or convalescent COVID-19. Both conserved end residues are trimmed from each CDR3. D genes are given only for firm matches.

CDR3	length	V	D	J
ASSRTGPPNTGELF	14	TRBV27	TRBD1	TRBJ2-2
ASSLGLGGRNTEAF	14	TRBV5-1	NA	TRBJ1-1
ASSWDSQQEAF	11	TRBV10-1	TRBD1	TRBJ1-1
ASSQQLADNEQF	12	TRBV11-2	NA	TRBJ2-1
ASSRRGTDTQY	11	TRBV27	NA	TRBJ2-3
ASRPQSFYNEQF	12	TRBV28	NA	TRBJ2-1
ASSFVINTGELF	12	TRBV5-6	NA	TRBJ2-2
ASSKGQWVHGYT	12	TRBV6-5	TRBD1	TRBJ1-2
ASNSGFQDSPLH	12	TRBV5-4	NA	TRBJ1-6
ASSPQTVSNTEAF	13	TRBV18	NA	TRBJ1-1
ASNKYQETQY	10	TRBV2	NA	TRBJ2-5
ASSETGLQNEQY	12	TRBV25-1	NA	TRBJ2-7
ASSPTGEGYDQPQH	14	TRBV3-1/TRBV3-2	TRBD1	TRBJ1-5
ASREGTSYTDTQY	13	TRBV28	NA	TRBJ2-3
ASSTDRRYGYT	11	TRBV7-2	NA	TRBJ1-2
ASSINGQGYEQY	12	TRBV7-2	TRBD1	TRBJ2-7
ASSRPVPRVTEAF	13	TRBV6-6	NA	TRBJ1-1
ASSSPGTSGDNEQF	14	TRBV27	TRBD2	TRBJ2-1
ASSQDSATSGLSSYNEQF	18	TRBV4-2	TRBD2	TRBJ2-1
AKISSGRPRTGELF	14	TRBV11-3	TRBD2	TRBJ2-2
ASTSWGTDTQY	11	TRBV7-9	NA	TRBJ2-3
ASSLFSGELF	10	TRBV27	NA	TRBJ2-2
ASNPGGGYGYT	11	TRBV6-5	TRBD1	TRBJ1-2
ASSRFGQGGNTIY	13	TRBV27	TRBD1	TRBJ1-3
ASSLDRVNTEAF	12	TRBV7-8	TRBD1	TRBJ1-1
ASSLDRPITNQPQH	14	TRBV6-2/TRBV6-3	NA	TRBJ1-5
ASSDTGSGGTEAF	13	TRBV28	TRBD1	TRBJ1-1
ASSMGGQLNEKLF	13	TRBV19	NA	TRBJ1-4
ASGNTWTFEAF	11	TRBV11-2	NA	TRBJ1-1
ASSLPLQGQSDEQY	14	TRBV5-1	TRBD1	TRBJ2-7
SATTQRELF	9	TRBV20-1	NA	TRBJ2-2
ASSPQGIRNTEAF	13	TRBV2	NA	TRBJ1-1
ASSPQISNQPQH	12	TRBV28	NA	TRBJ1-5
AWSLTSQGGSNEKLF	15	TRBV30	TRBD1	TRBJ1-4
ASRGPSQDASDYT	13	TRBV6-5	NA	TRBJ1-2
ASSLDPHTYEQY	12	TRBV5-5	NA	TRBJ2-7
ASTGGQGETQY	11	TRBV2	NA	TRBJ2-5
ASSLGLAASAEQY	13	TRBV5-4	TRBD2	TRBJ2-7
ASSPLAGGTSNQPQH	15	TRBV19	NA	TRBJ1-5
ASSLQGSNTEAF	12	TRBV6-5	TRBD1	TRBJ1-1